Below, 15 T cell receptor beta chains from the same sample are listed, as sequenced in a study of T cells after yellow fever vaccination (dated by TCRdb to the late 2010s). The intended sense of this specimen's treatment or condition label: live attenuated yellow fever vaccine strain. The receptor library was made with 5' RACE. TCRdb names Illumina HiSeq 2500 as the instrument used. TCRdb handled the public reads itself, with Q25 trimming in fastp and clone calling in MiXCR, and kept productive beta chains. Rows merge per CDR3 protein into single entries with the most common DNA and genes. For this sample the table gives 250,000 or so distinct CDR3 sequences, of which 6.9% were detected only once. Of the sample, 0.85% is held by the ten largest clones. Source: CD4+ T cells sorted from PBMCs, taken 15 days after the yellow fever booster vaccination. Receptor source: a man in his thirties or forties who received the YFV17D yellow fever vaccine.

This clonotype occurred a few times. J is TRBJ1-1 and V is TRBV9; D is perhaps TRBD1 (5 bases). The CDR3 has 14 amino acids. V gave up 6 bases and J gave up 3 bases, with 15 bases separating them. Germline V gives CDR1 SGDLS, CDR2 YYNGEE. The CDR3 sequence is CASTQGRSDTEAFF. The CDR3 nucleotides read TGTGCCAGCACCCAGGGACGGTCGGACACTGAAGCTTTCTTT.

This sequence joins TRBV6-2 or TRBV6-3 and TRBJ2-1, with D hard to call. Trimming removed 0 bases at V and 8 bases at J, with 8 bases between. The CDR3 runs 13 residues. Germline V lookup: CDR1 MNHEY, CDR2 SVGEGT. CDR3 region: CASSYSGRYEQFF. CDR3 DNA sequence: TGTGCCAGCAGTTACTCGGGCAGGTATGAGCAGTTCTTC.

This clonotype was recorded a few times. This chain joins TRBV5-1 and TRBJ2-5, with a possible D match to TRBD1 (6 bases). The CDR3 sequence is 15 residues long. The germline V gene encodes CDR1 SGHRS and CDR2 YFSETQ. Trimming cost V 2 bases and J 3 bases, with 14 bases left between them. This CDR3 reads CASSFTGTGKETQYF. CDR3 in DNA: TGCGCCAGCAGCTTCACAGGGACCGGAAAAGAGACCCAGTACTTC.

The rearrangement uses TRBV11-2 and TRBJ2-7, with 7 bases identical to TRBD2. The CDR3 loop spans 14 amino acids. Germline V gene sequence: CDR1 SGHAT, CDR2 FQNNGV. V was pared by 2 bases and J by 6 bases, with 7 bases of the junction left unmatched. The CDR3, as DNA: TGTGCCAGCAGCTTAATCGGGAGCGGGGTCGAGCAGTACTTC. Translating gives CASSLIGSGVEQYF.

This clonotype has a handful of counts. V and J are TRBV20-1 and TRBJ2-1; no reliable D call. Germline V lookup: CDR1 DFQATT, CDR2 SNEGSKA (reference sequence). Trimming took off 6 bases at V and 6 bases at J, with 12 bases between the two ends. This CDR3 region has 12 residues. The CDR3 spells CSATPTINEQFF. CDR3 DNA sequence: TGCAGTGCCACCCCGACCATCAATGAGCAGTTCTTC.

This chain links TRBV20-1 with TRBJ2-2; 10 bases map to TRBD2. Per the germline V gene, CDR1 is DFQATT and CDR2 is SNEGSKA (reference sequence). The V and J ends lost 5 bases and 10 bases, in that order; junction bases with no gene match: 19. The CDR3 spans 17 residues. The CDR3 DNA is TGCAGTGCTTTGCCGGAGAGGGGAGCGGGAGGGGCGGCGGAGCTGTTTTTT. It codes for CSALPERGAGGAAELFF.

This chain uses TRBV9 with TRBJ2-5; D remains unclear. This CDR3 region has 15 residues. Trimming left V 3 bases short and J 1 base short, with 13 bases between. Germline CDR1 SGDLS, CDR2 YYNGEE. CDR3 amino acids: CASSAGPGSQETQYF. For the CDR3, the DNA is TGTGCCAGCAGCGCCGGACCAGGTTCCCAAGAGACCCAGTACTTC. Variable domain in full (rest from reference TRBV9 and TRBJ2-5): DSGVTQTPKHLITATGQRVTLRCSPRSGDLSVYWYQQSLDQGLQFLIQYYNGEERAKGNILERFSAQQFPDLHSELNLSSLELGDSALYFCASSAGPGSQETQYFGPGTRLLVL.

The chain joins TRBV6-2 or TRBV6-3 to TRBJ2-1; D possibly corresponds to TRBD2 (5 bases). The CDR3 is made up of 17 amino acids. Germline V gene sequence: CDR1 MNHEY, CDR2 SVGEGT. The germline V and J ends were trimmed by 0 bases and 6 bases, with 18 bases remaining between them. CDR3 in amino acids: CASSYSTAGSRGNEQFF. CDR3 sequence (DNA): TGTGCCAGCAGTTACTCCACAGCAGGATCTCGGGGCAATGAGCAGTTCTTC.

This clonotype appeared many times. The J gene is TRBJ2-5, the V gene TRBV5-1, with 12 bases matching TRBD2. Per the germline V gene, CDR1 is SGHRS and CDR2 is YFSETQ. Losses at the gene ends were 4 bases for V and 4 bases for J; bases not matched to a gene: 8. This CDR3 spans 16 amino acids. CDR3 sequence reads: CASSPPGLAGLETQYF. In nucleotides, the CDR3 is TGCGCCAGCAGCCCTCCGGGACTAGCGGGTCTAGAGACCCAGTACTTC.

The genes are TRBV29-1 and TRBJ1-2; D is possibly TRBD1 (5 bases). Germline CDR1 and CDR2: SQVTM and ANQGSEA. CDR3 length equals 15 residues. The ends were cut back, 7 bases at V and 0 bases at J, with 18 bases in the middle. In nucleotides, the CDR3 is TGCAGCGGAGGGGATCGGCAGGCTACTAACTATGGCTACACCTTC. Translation gives CSGGDRQATNYGYTF.

This clonotype was observed many times. The chain employs TRBV5-1 and TRBJ2-5; D is perhaps TRBD2 (5 bases). The germline gives CDR1 SGHRS, CDR2 YFSETQ. The CDR3 contains 16 residues. V lost 0 bases to trimming and J lost 1 base, with 13 bases between them. In DNA, the CDR3 is TGCGCCAGCAGCTTGGGAGGGTTAAGTACCCAAGAGACCCAGTACTTC. Translated: CASSLGGLSTQETQYF.

This clonotype has more than one count but fewer than ten. This sequence joins TRBV5-4 and TRBJ1-2, with 9 nucleotides matching TRBD1. CDR3 length: 15 amino acids. The V gene's germline CDR1 is SGHNT and CDR2 YYREEE (reference sequence). Unmatched junction bases numbered 7, after V lost 0 bases and J lost 7 bases. CDR3 region: CASSLALTGGGGYTF. CDR3 DNA: TGTGCCAGCAGCTTGGCCCTGACAGGGGGAGGTGGCTACACCTTC.

The genes are TRBV20-1 and TRBJ2-3; D ambiguous. CDR1 and CDR2 from the germline V gene are DFQATT and SNEGSKA (reference sequence). The CDR3 length is 11 residues. Trimming removed 6 bases from V and 7 bases from J, with 11 bases in between. The CDR3 here is CSAPFRYTQYF. The CDR3, as DNA: TGCAGTGCCCCATTCCGGTATACGCAGTATTTT.

This clonotype was counted a single time. V gene TRBV3-1 combines with J gene TRBJ2-1; D may be TRBD1 (5 bases). This CDR3 is built from 18 residues. The V end was cut by 11 bases, the J end by 5 bases, with 31 bases between. Germline V gene data show CDR1 as LGHDT and CDR2 as YNNKEL (reference sequence). CDR3 nucleotides: TGTGCCTGCACCAAGCCTCTCCGTTGGACACAAAATGACAATGAGCAGTTCTTC. This encodes CACTKPLRWTQNDNEQFF.

In this sample, this clonotype turned up a few times. This chain links TRBV4-2 with TRBJ1-1; D remains ambiguous. V shed 0 bases and J shed 1 base, with 6 bases lying between them. The CDR3 sequence is 14 residues long. CDR1 and CDR2 from the germline V gene are LGHNA and YNFKEQ. The CDR3 sequence is CASSQDSKNTEAFF. The CDR3 nucleotides read TGTGCCAGCAGCCAAGATTCCAAGAACACTGAAGCTTTCTTT.